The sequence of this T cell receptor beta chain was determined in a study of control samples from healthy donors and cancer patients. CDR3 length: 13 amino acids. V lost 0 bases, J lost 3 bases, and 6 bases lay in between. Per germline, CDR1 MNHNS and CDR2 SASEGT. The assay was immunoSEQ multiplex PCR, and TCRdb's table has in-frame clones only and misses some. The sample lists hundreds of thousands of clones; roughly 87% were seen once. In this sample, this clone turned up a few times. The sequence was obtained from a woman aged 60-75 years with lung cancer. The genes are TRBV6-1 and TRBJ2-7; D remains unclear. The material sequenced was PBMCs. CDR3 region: CASSEAPDYEQYF. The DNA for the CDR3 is TGTGCCAGCAGTGAAGCGCCCGACTACGAGCAGTACTTC.